Listed below are T cell receptor beta chains from one sample, sequenced in a study of cytomegalovirus exposure and HLA in healthy donors. Sequencing was performed with immunoSEQ multiplex PCR; in TCRdb, only in-frame clones are kept and a portion is missing. The sample data list roughly 140,000 clones. Sample: PBMCs. Receptors were obtained from a man between 35 and 55 years old in good health and CMV-seronegative. CDR3s include the opening cysteine and the closing phenylalanine or tryptophan. The order of the fields is D gene, CDR3 length, J gene, V gene, CDR3 DNA, CDR3 protein. The D gene is left open where the match is weak.

D gene: .
CDR3 length: 14
J gene: TRBJ1-3
V gene: TRBV6-5
CDR3 DNA: TGTGCCAGCGGGCGGGAGGAGTCTGGAAACACCATATATTTT
CDR3 protein: CASGREESGNTIYF

D gene: .
CDR3 length: 12
J gene: TRBJ2-1
V gene: TRBV25-1
CDR3 DNA: TGTGCCAGCAATTTAGCGGAGCGGGAGCAGTTCTTC
CDR3 protein: CASNLAEREQFF

D gene: .
CDR3 length: 15
J gene: TRBJ2-5
V gene: TRBV5-4
CDR3 DNA: TGTGCCAGCAGCGGCGAGACAGATCCCCAAGAGACCCAGTACTTC
CDR3 protein: CASSGETDPQETQYF

D gene: .
CDR3 length: 14
J gene: TRBJ1-6
V gene: TRBV28
CDR3 DNA: TGTGCCAGCAGACCCCAGGGTTATAATTCACCCCTCCACTTT
CDR3 protein: CASRPQGYNSPLHF

D gene: TRBD2
CDR3 length: 17
J gene: TRBJ2-7
V gene: TRBV7-6
CDR3 DNA: TGTGCCAGCAGCTTACATTCGACTAGCGGGGTAATCTACGAGCAGTACTTC
CDR3 protein: CASSLHSTSGVIYEQYF

D gene: .
CDR3 length: 14
J gene: TRBJ2-3
V gene: TRBV5-4
CDR3 DNA: TGTGCCAGCAGGTCTGCAGGGCTCACAGATACGCAGTATTTT
CDR3 protein: CASRSAGLTDTQYF

D gene: TRBD1
CDR3 length: 16
J gene: TRBJ2-7
V gene: TRBV5-1
CDR3 DNA: TGCGCCAGCAGCTTGGACCCGGGACAGTCTTCCTACGAGCAGTACTTC
CDR3 protein: CASSLDPGQSSYEQYF

D gene: TRBD1
CDR3 length: 12
J gene: TRBJ1-2
V gene: TRBV29-1
CDR3 DNA: TGCAGCGTCCGGGACAGAGTCTATGGCTACACCTTC
CDR3 protein: CSVRDRVYGYTF

D gene: TRBD2
CDR3 length: 13
J gene: TRBJ2-2
V gene: TRBV29-1
CDR3 DNA: TGCAGCGTTACGACGGGAGGGGCCGGGGAACTGTTTTTT
CDR3 protein: CSVTTGGAGELFF

D gene: TRBD1
CDR3 length: 16
J gene: TRBJ2-5
V gene: TRBV5-1
CDR3 DNA: TGCGCCAGCAGCTTTGGCGCTGGGACAGGGCAAGAGACCCAGTACTTC
CDR3 protein: CASSFGAGTGQETQYF

D gene: .
CDR3 length: 14
J gene: TRBJ1-6
V gene: TRBV7-9
CDR3 DNA: TGTGCCAGCACCCCAGGAGGAGCGGGGTCACCCCTCCACTTT
CDR3 protein: CASTPGGAGSPLHF

D gene: .
CDR3 length: 15
J gene: TRBJ1-3
V gene: TRBV9
CDR3 DNA: TGTGCCAGCAGCGTAAAGGAGGGATACGGAAACACCATATATTTT
CDR3 protein: CASSVKEGYGNTIYF

D gene: TRBD2
CDR3 length: 12
J gene: TRBJ2-1
V gene: TRBV7-2
CDR3 DNA: TGTGCCAGCAGCCCCGGACTAGCGCACTTGTTCTTC
CDR3 protein: CASSPGLAHLFF

D gene: TRBD1
CDR3 length: 14
J gene: TRBJ1-6
V gene: TRBV9
CDR3 DNA: TGTGCCAGCAGCCCCCGACAGGGATCTTCACCCCTCCACTTT
CDR3 protein: CASSPRQGSSPLHF

D gene: TRBD2
CDR3 length: 17
J gene: TRBJ2-3
V gene: TRBV4-1
CDR3 DNA: TGCGCCAGCAGCCAAGATTCGGGAGCGGGGGTCGGTGATACGCAGTATTTT
CDR3 protein: CASSQDSGAGVGDTQYF

D gene: TRBD1
CDR3 length: 15
J gene: TRBJ1-1
V gene: TRBV5-6
CDR3 DNA: TGTGCCAGCAGCGACGCCGGGACAGGGGAGACTGAAGCTTTCTTT
CDR3 protein: CASSDAGTGETEAFF

D gene: .
CDR3 length: 19
J gene: TRBJ1-6
V gene: TRBV4-1
CDR3 DNA: TGCGCCAGCAGCCAAGAATTGGTTTCGGGGAGGGCCCATTATTCACCCCTCCACTTT
CDR3 protein: CASSQELVSGRAHYSPLHF

D gene: TRBD1
CDR3 length: 15
J gene: TRBJ1-3
V gene: TRBV5-5
CDR3 DNA: TGTGCCAGCAGGACAGGGAGCGGGCTTGGAAACACCATATATTTT
CDR3 protein: CASRTGSGLGNTIYF

D gene: .
CDR3 length: 14
J gene: TRBJ2-3
V gene: TRBV18
CDR3 DNA: TGTGCCAGCTCACCAGAGACTGGCACAGATACGCAGTATTTT
CDR3 protein: CASSPETGTDTQYF

D gene: TRBD1
CDR3 length: 14
J gene: TRBJ2-5
V gene: TRBV6-1
CDR3 DNA: TGTGCCAGCAGTTTACAGGGGTTTGGAGAGACCCAGTACTTC
CDR3 protein: CASSLQGFGETQYF

D gene: .
CDR3 length: 17
J gene: TRBJ2-1
V gene: TRBV7-8
CDR3 DNA: TGTGCCAGCAGCTTAGGAGGTACACTTCCCGTCTACAATGAGCAGTTCTTC
CDR3 protein: CASSLGGTLPVYNEQFF

D gene: TRBD1
CDR3 length: 15
J gene: TRBJ2-3
V gene: TRBV12-5
CDR3 DNA: TGTGCTAGTGGTCTGGGACAGGGGGCACTTGATACGCAGTATTTT
CDR3 protein: CASGLGQGALDTQYF

D gene: TRBD1
CDR3 length: 14
J gene: TRBJ2-7
V gene: TRBV11-1
CDR3 DNA: TGTGCCAGCAGCAAGAGTGGGGCAGGGGGAGAGCAGTACTTC
CDR3 protein: CASSKSGAGGEQYF

D gene: .
CDR3 length: 14
J gene: TRBJ1-5
V gene: TRBV6-1
CDR3 DNA: TGTGCCAGCAGTGAAGGGGGGGAGAACCAGCCCCAGCATTTT
CDR3 protein: CASSEGGENQPQHF

D gene: TRBD1
CDR3 length: 16
J gene: TRBJ1-2
V gene: TRBV4-3
CDR3 DNA: TGCGCCAGCAGCCAAGCCATAGGGACAGGAGGGCATGGCTACACCTTC
CDR3 protein: CASSQAIGTGGHGYTF

D gene: .
CDR3 length: 15
J gene: TRBJ1-5
V gene: TRBV7-8
CDR3 DNA: TGTGCCAGCAGCTTATCGTCGAGCAGCAATCAGCCCCAGCATTTT
CDR3 protein: CASSLSSSSNQPQHF